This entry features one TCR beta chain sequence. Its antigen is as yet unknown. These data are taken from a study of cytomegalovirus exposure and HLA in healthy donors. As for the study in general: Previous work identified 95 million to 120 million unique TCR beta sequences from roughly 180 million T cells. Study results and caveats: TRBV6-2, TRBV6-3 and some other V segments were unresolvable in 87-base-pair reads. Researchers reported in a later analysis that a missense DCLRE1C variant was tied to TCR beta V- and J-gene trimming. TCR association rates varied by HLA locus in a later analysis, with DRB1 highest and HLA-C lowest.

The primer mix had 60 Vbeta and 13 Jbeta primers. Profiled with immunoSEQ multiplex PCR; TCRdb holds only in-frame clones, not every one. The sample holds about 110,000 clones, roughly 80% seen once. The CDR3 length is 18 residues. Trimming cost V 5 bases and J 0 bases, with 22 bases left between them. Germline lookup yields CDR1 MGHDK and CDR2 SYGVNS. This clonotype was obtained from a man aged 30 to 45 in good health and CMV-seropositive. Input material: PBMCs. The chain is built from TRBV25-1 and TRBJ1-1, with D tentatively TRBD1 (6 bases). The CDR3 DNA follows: TGTGCCAGCAGTCTAAACCCCGGGACACCATTACTGAACACTGAAGCTTTCTTT. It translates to CASSLNPGTPLLNTEAFF.